This entry lists 9 T cell receptor beta chains sequenced from one sample in a study of cytomegalovirus exposure and HLA in healthy donors. It was with 60 Vbeta and 13 Jbeta primers that the PCR ran. Libraries were prepared by immunoSEQ multiplex PCR; TCRdb keeps only in-frame clonotypes and omits some of them. This table holds some 79,000 clones, 78% found once. Specimen: PBMCs. The source of these receptors is a male donor in good health and CMV-seropositive.

The chain recombines TRBV15 with TRBJ1-1; D perhaps matches TRBD1 (6 bases). Deletions cut 4 bases from V and 9 bases from J, with 15 bases between. This CDR3 is built from 13 residues. Germline V gene data show CDR1 as LNHNV and CDR2 as YYDKDF (reference sequence). CDR3 bases: TGTGCCACCAGCATCCAGTTACGGGACAAAGCTTTCTTT. As protein: CATSIQLRDKAFF.

The rearrangement links TRBV19 to TRBJ2-1, with 7 bases aligning to TRBD1. The CDR3 contains 13 residues. Germline values: CDR1 LNHDA, CDR2 SQIVND (reference sequence). Losses at the gene ends were 6 bases for V and 8 bases for J; bases not matched to a gene: 7. CDR3 coding DNA: TGTGCCAGTAGGAGACAGGGCGCGGATGAGCAGTTCTTC. This gives the protein CASRRQGADEQFF.

This chain joins TRBV13 and TRBJ2-1, with D tentatively TRBD1 (6 bases). This CDR3 has 15 amino acids. The germline V and J ends were trimmed by 0 bases and 4 bases, with 10 bases remaining between them. Germline V gene sequence: CDR1 PRHDT, CDR2 FYEKMQ (reference sequence). The CDR3 loop reads CASSLGGALYNEQFF. Here the CDR3 DNA reads TGTGCCAGCAGCTTAGGGGGGGCCCTTTACAATGAGCAGTTCTTC.

The chain has TRBV13 and TRBJ2-7; D is possibly TRBD2 (5 bases). Germline V gives CDR1 PRHDT, CDR2 FYEKMQ (reference sequence). Trimming pared 3 bases from V and 1 base from J, leaving 19 bases between. The CDR3 consists of 17 residues. CDR3 DNA: TGTGCCAGCAGCTTCGCCGGTCTGGAGACTACATCCTACGAGCAGTACTTC. This encodes CASSFAGLETTSYEQYF. Drawing the rest from reference TRBV13 and TRBJ2-7, the complete variable domain is AAGVIQSPRHLIKEKRETATLKCYPIPRHDTVYWYQQGPGQDPQFLISFYEKMQSDKGSIPDRFSAQQFSDYHSELNMSSLELGDSALYFCASSFAGLETTSYEQYFGPGTRLTVT.

The chain employs TRBV6-5 and TRBJ1-2; no firm D call. Per germline, CDR1 MNHEY and CDR2 SVGAGI. The CDR3 spans 13 residues. Trimming took 4 bases from V and 6 from J, leaving 12 bases between them. CDR3: CASSSAGYNGYTF. CDR3 coding DNA: TGTGCCAGCAGTTCGGCGGGGTACAATGGCTACACCTTC.

V is TRBV30 and J is TRBJ1-5; 8 nucleotides line up with TRBD1. The germline gives CDR1 GTSNPN, CDR2 SVGIG (reference sequence). The CDR3 is 14 residues long. V lost 5 bases, J lost 7 bases, and 10 bases stayed unmatched. The CDR3 region is CAWDDGQGVQPQHF. The DNA for the CDR3 is TGTGCCTGGGACGACGGACAGGGAGTGCAGCCCCAGCATTTT. The whole variable domain, filled in from reference TRBV30 and TRBJ1-5, reads SQTIHQWPATLVQPVGSPLSLECTVEGTSNPNLYWYRQAAGRGLQLLFYSVGIGQISSEVPQNLSASRPQDRQFILSSKKLLLSDSGFYLCAWDDGQGVQPQHFGDGTRLSIL.

The chain has TRBV5-1 and TRBJ2-2, with 7 bases aligning to TRBD1. The V segment lost 5 bases and the J segment 7 bases; nucleotides outside the gene matches: 11. The CDR3 covers 15 residues. CDR1 and CDR2 (germline): SGHRS, YFSETQ. Here the CDR3 reads CASRQGLAGIGELFF. The DNA of the CDR3 is TGCGCCAGCAGACAGGGGCTAGCTGGGATCGGGGAGCTGTTTTTT.

CDR3 protein: CASSVAVAGDGNSPLHF. For the CDR3, the DNA is TGTGCCAGCAGCGTAGCGGTAGCAGGGGATGGGAATTCACCCCTCCACTTT. This sequence joins TRBV9 and TRBJ1-6; a weak D match, TRBD1 (6 bases). V dropped 0 bases and J dropped 7 bases, with 17 bases sitting between them. This CDR3 spans 17 amino acids. Germline V gene sequence: CDR1 SGDLS, CDR2 YYNGEE.

V gene TRBV9 combines with J gene TRBJ2-7; D is ambiguous. With 4 bases removed from V and 0 bases from J, the gap between germline ends came to 11 bases. CDR3 length: 14 amino acids. Germline loops: CDR1 SGDLS, CDR2 YYNGEE. The CDR3 protein is CASSPTTPSYEQYF. In DNA, the CDR3 is TGTGCCAGCAGCCCGACGACTCCCTCCTACGAGCAGTACTTC.